The TCR beta chain under discussion was sequenced for a study of blood T cells in healthy people across ages. Turning to the study itself: Template switching captured about one barcoded beta molecule per two T cells.

Germline-derived CDR1 and CDR2 are SGHRS and YFSETQ. The V end was cut by 2 bases, the J end by 0 bases, with 18 bases between. The CDR3 runs to 18 residues. Study outcomes and limitations: Roughly linear declines in TCR beta diversity per million T cells occurred with age. Conclusively comparing naive with antigen-experienced cells was impossible with unsorted PBMCs.

This clonotype was seen a handful of times. Its antigen is as yet unknown. For the second PCR, which ran for roughly 6 to 12 cycles, a sample-barcoded 5' primer and a J-beta primer mix were used. Each of the cDNA molecules was tagged by a template-switch adaptor with 12 random nucleotides. TCRdb re-called the 5' RACE reads through MiXCR, storing one row per CDR3 protein. In the table there are about 940,000 distinct CDR3 sequences, around 48% of which are singletons. The source of this sequence is a man aged 30 to 39 in good health. This chain links TRBV5-1 with TRBJ2-4; D not resolved. The sequenced material came from blood. In DNA form, the CDR3 reads TGCGCCAGCAGCTTAAATGACCCGCCGAGGCTAGCCAAAAACATTCAGTACTTC. Translating gives CASSLNDPPRLAKNIQYF.